This T cell receptor beta chain was documented in a study of cytomegalovirus exposure and HLA in healthy donors. Per the germline V gene, CDR1 is SGDLS and CDR2 is YYNGEE. The length of the CDR3 is 16 residues. Trimming took 2 bases from V and 2 from J; bases not matched to a gene: 5. Notes on the study in general: CMV serostatus stood as the only immune exposure information on hand. Judged likely to be a sequencing artifact was a cluster of highly shared sequence variants. Later on, a genetic analysis was performed. It linked a missense variant in DCLRE1C with V- and J-gene trimming of TCR beta.

PCR amplification relied on 60 Vbeta primers (plus 13 Jbeta primers). The method was immunoSEQ multiplex PCR; TCRdb's version includes in-frame clones alone and lacks a portion of them. The table lists tens of thousands of clones, with about 5.9% in the top ten. Donors were nominally healthy when sampled, though unrecorded immune exposures were likely. Worth noting for this clone: Its antigen remains unknown.

Sample: PBMCs. The TCR originated in a girl aged 10-17 years in good health and CMV-seropositive. V gene TRBV9 combines with J gene TRBJ1-3; 9 bases map to TRBD1. CDR3 protein: CASSVVGTGTGNTIYF. For the CDR3, the DNA is TGTGCCAGCAGCGTCGTAGGGACAGGGACTGGAAACACCATATATTTT.